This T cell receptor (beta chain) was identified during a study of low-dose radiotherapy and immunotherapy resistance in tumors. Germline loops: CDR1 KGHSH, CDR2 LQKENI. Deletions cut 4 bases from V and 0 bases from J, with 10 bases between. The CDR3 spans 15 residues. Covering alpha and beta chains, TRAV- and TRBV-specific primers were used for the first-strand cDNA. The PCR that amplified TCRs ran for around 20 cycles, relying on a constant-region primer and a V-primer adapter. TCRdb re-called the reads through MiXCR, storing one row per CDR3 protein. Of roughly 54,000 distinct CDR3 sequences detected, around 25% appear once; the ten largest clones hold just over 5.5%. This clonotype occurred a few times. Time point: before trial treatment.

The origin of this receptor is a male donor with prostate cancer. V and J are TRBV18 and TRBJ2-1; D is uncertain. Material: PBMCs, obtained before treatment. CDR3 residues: CASSQGPSSYNEQFF. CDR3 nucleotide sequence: TGTGCCAGCTCACAGGGTCCCAGCTCCTACAATGAGCAGTTCTTC.